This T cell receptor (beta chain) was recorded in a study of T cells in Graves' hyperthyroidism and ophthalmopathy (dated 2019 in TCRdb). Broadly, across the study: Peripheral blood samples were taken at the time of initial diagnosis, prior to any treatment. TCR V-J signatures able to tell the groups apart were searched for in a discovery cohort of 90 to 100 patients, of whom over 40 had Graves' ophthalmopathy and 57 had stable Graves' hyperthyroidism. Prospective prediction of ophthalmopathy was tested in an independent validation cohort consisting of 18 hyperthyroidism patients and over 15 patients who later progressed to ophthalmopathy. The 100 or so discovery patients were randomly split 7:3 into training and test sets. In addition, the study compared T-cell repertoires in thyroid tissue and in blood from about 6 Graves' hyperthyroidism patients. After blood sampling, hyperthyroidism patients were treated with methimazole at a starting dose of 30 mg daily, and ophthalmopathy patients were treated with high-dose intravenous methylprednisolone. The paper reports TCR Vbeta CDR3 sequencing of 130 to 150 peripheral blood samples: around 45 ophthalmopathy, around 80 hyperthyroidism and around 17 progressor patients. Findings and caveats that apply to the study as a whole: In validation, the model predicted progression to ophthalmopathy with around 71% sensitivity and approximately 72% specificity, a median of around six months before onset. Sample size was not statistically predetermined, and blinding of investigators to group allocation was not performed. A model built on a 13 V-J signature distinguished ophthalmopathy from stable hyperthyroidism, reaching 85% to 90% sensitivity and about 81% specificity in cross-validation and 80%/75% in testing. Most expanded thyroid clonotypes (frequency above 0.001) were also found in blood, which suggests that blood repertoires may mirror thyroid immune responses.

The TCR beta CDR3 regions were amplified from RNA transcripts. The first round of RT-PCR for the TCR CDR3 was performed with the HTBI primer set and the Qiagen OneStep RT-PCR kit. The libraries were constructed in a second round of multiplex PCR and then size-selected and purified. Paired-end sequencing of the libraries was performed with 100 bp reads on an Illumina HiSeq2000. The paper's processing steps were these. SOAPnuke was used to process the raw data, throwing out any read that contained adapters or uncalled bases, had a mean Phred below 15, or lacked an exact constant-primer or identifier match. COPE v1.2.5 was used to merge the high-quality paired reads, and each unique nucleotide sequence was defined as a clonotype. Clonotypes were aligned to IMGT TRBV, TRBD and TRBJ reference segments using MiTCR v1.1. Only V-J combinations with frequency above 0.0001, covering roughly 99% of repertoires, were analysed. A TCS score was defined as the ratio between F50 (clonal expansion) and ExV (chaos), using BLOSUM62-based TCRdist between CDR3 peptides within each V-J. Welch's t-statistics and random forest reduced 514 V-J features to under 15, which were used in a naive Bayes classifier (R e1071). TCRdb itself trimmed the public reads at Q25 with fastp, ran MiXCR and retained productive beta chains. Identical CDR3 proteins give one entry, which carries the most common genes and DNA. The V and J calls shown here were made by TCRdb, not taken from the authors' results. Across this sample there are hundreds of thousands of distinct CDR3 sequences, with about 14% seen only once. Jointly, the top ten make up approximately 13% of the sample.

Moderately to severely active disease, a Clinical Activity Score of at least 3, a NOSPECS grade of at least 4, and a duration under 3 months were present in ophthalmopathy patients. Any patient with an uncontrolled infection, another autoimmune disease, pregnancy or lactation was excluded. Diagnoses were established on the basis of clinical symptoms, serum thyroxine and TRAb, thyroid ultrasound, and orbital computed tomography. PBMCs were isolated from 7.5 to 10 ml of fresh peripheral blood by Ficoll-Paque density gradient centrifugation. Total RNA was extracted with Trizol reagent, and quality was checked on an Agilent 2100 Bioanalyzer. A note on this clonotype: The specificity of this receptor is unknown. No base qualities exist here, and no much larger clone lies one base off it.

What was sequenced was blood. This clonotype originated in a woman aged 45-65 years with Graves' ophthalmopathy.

In nucleotides, the sequence is TGTGCCAGCAGCGCCTGGACAGGGATTGACTATGGCTACACCTTC. It is translated as CASSAWTGIDYGYTF. The chain employs TRBV7-2 and TRBJ1-2; TRBD1 aligns with 8 central bases. After removal of 5 bases from V and 3 bases from J, the junction retains 8 bases not matched to a gene. CDR1 and CDR2 (SGHTA, FQGNSA) derive from the germline V gene. The CDR3 starts with the cysteine, ends with the phenylalanine, and has 15 residues. The only DNA kept is the CDR3, 45 bases in frame from the first base.